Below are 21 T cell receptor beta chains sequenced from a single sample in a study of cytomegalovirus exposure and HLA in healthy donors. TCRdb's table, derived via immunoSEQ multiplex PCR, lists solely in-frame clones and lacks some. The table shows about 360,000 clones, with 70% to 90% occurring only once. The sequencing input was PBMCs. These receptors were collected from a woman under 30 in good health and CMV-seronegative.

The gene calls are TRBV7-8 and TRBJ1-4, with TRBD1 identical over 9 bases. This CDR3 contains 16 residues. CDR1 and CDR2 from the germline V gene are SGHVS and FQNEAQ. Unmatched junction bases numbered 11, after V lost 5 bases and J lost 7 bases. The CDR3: CASSPGTGNPFEKLFF. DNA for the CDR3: TGTGCCAGCAGCCCCGGGACAGGGAACCCCTTTGAAAAACTGTTTTTT. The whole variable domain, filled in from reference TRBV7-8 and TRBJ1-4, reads GAGVSQSPRYKVAKRGQDVALRCDPISGHVSLFWYQQALGQGPEFLTYFQNEAQLDKSGLPSDRFFAERPEGSVSTLKIQRTQQEDSAVYLCASSPGTGNPFEKLFFGSGTQLSVL.

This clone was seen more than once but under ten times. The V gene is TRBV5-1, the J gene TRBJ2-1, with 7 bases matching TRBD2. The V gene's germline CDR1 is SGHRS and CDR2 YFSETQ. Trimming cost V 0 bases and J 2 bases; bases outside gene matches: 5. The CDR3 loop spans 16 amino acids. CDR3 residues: CASSLGPGGTYNEQFF. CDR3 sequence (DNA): TGCGCCAGCAGCTTGGGTCCCGGGGGGACCTACAATGAGCAGTTCTTC.

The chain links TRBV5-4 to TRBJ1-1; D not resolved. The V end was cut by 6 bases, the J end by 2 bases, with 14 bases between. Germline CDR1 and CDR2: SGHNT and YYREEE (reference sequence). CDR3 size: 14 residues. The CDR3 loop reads CASISRRGNTEAFF. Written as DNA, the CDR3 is TGTGCCAGCATCTCTCGGCGGGGAAACACTGAAGCTTTCTTT.

The CDR3 region has the DNA TGTGCCAGCAGTTTTTTAACAGCTACGTACTATGGCTACACCTTC. Its translation is CASSFLTATYYGYTF. V gene TRBV28 combines with J gene TRBJ1-2; D is undetermined. The CDR3 sequence is 15 residues long. Trimming removed 3 bases from V and 3 bases from J, with 14 bases in between. Per germline, CDR1 MDHEN and CDR2 SYDVKM.

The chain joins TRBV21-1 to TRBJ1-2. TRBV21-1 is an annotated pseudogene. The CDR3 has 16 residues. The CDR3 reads CASSAHSSGANYGYTF. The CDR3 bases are TGTGCCAGCAGCGCCCACTCGTCCGGGGCTAACTATGGCTACACCTTC.

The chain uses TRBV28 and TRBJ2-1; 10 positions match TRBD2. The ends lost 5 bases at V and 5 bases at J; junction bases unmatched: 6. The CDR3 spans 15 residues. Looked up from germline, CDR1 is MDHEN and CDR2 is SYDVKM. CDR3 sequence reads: CASSIYSGGNNEQFF. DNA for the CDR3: TGTGCCAGCAGTATCTATAGCGGGGGGAACAATGAGCAGTTCTTC. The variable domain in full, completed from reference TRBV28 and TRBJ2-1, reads DVKVTQSSRYLVKRTGEKVFLECVQDMDHENMFWYRQDPGLGLRLIYFSYDVKMKEKGDIPEGYSVSREKKERFSLILESASTNQTSMYLCASSIYSGGNNEQFFGPGTRLTVL.

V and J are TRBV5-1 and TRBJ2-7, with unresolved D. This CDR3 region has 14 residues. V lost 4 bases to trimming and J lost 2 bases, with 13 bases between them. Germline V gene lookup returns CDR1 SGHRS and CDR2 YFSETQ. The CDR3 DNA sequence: TGCGCCAGCAGCCCCGGGTTGCCTGCCTACGAGCAGTACTTC. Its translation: CASSPGLPAYEQYF.

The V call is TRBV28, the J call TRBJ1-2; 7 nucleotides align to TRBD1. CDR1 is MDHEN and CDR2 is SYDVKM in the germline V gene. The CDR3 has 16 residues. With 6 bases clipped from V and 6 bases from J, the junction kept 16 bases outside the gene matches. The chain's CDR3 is CASRNRGPWTIDGYTF. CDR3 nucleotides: TGTGCCAGCAGAAACAGGGGTCCATGGACTATCGATGGCTACACCTTC.

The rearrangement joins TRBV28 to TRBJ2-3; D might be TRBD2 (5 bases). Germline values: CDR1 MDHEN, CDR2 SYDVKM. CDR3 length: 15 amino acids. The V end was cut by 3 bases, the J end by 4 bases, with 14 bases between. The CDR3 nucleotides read TGTGCCAGCAGTTTGGATGTGGGAGCCGCAGATACGCAGTATTTT. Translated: CASSLDVGAADTQYF.

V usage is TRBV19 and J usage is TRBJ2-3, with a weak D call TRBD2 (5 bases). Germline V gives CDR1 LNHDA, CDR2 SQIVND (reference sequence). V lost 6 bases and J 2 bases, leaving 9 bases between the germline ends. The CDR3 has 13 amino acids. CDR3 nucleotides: TGTGCCAGTAGCGGCGGACTCACAGATACGCAGTATTTT. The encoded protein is CASSGGLTDTQYF.

The DNA of the CDR3 is TGTGCCAGCAGTCCATCCAGATACACTGAAGCTTTCTTT. It specifies CASSPSRYTEAFF. The chain recombines TRBV27 with TRBJ1-1; D uncertain. The V end lost 5 bases, the J end lost 3 bases, and 10 bases lay between the germline ends. This CDR3 contains 13 residues. The V gene's germline CDR1 is MNHEY and CDR2 SMNVEV (reference sequence).

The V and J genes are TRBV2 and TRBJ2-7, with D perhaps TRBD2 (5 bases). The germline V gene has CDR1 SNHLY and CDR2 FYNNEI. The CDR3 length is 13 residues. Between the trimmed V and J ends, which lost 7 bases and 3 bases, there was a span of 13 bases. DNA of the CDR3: TGTGCCAGCAATTCCGGGAATCACTACGAGCAGTACTTC. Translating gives CASNSGNHYEQYF.

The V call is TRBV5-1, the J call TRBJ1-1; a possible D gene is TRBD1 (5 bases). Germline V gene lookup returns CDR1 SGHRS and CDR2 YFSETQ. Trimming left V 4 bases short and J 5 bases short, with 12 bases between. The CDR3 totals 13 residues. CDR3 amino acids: CASSAGPRTEAFF. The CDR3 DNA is TGCGCCAGCAGCGCAGGGCCTCGGACTGAAGCTTTCTTT.

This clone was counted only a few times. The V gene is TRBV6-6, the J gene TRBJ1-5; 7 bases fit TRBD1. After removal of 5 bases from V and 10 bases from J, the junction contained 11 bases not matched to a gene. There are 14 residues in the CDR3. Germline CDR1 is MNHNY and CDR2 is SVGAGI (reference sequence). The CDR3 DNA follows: TGTGCCAGCAGTCCCGACAGGGTTACACACCCCCAGCATTTT. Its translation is CASSPDRVTHPQHF.

The CDR3 here is CASSPSGTIHQETQYF. DNA for the CDR3: TGTGCCAGCAGCCCCTCGGGGACTATACACCAAGAGACCCAGTACTTC. J is TRBJ2-5 and V is TRBV5-4; 7 nucleotides agree with TRBD2. CDR3 length equals 16 residues. Germline values: CDR1 SGHNT, CDR2 YYREEE (reference sequence). V was pared by 4 bases and J by 0 bases, with 9 bases of the junction left unmatched.

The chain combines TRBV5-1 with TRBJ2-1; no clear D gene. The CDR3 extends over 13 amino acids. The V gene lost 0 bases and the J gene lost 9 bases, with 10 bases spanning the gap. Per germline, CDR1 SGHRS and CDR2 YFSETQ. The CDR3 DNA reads TGCGCCAGCAGCTTGGGGTCGACACCTGAGCAGTTCTTC. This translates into CASSLGSTPEQFF.

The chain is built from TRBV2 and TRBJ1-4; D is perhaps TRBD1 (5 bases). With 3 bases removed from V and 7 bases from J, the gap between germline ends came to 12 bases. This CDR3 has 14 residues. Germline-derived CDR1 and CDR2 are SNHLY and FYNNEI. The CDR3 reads CASSDQTVGEKLFF. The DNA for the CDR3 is TGTGCCAGCAGTGACCAGACAGTAGGTGAAAAACTGTTTTTT.

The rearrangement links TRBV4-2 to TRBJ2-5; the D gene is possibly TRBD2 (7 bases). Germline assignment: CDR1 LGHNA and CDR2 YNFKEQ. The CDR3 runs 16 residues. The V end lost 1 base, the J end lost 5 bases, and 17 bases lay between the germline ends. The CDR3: CASSQVSGGPSETQYF. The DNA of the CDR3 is TGTGCCAGCAGCCAAGTCTCGGGGGGCCCATCCGAGACCCAGTACTTC.

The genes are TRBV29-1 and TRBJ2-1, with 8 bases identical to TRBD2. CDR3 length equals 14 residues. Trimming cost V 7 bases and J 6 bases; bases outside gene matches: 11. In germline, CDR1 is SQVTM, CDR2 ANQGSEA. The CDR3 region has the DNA TGCAGCGCCACGAACGGGGGGGCCGGCAATGAGCAGTTCTTC. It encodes CSATNGGAGNEQFF.

The DNA of the CDR3 is TGTGCCAGCAGCTTAAGGGCAGGGCACACAGATACGCAGTATTTT. This sequence encodes CASSLRAGHTDTQYF. The chain is built from TRBV13 and TRBJ2-3, with D possibly TRBD1 on 5 matching bases. This CDR3 region has 15 residues. The germline V and J ends were trimmed by 2 bases and 2 bases, with 11 bases remaining between them. From germline, CDR1 is PRHDT and CDR2 FYEKMQ (reference sequence). The full variable domain, with the rest looked up from reference TRBV13 and TRBJ2-3, is AAGVIQSPRHLIKEKRETATLKCYPIPRHDTVYWYQQGPGQDPQFLISFYEKMQSDKGSIPDRFSAQQFSDYHSELNMSSLELGDSALYFCASSLRAGHTDTQYFGPGTRLTVL.

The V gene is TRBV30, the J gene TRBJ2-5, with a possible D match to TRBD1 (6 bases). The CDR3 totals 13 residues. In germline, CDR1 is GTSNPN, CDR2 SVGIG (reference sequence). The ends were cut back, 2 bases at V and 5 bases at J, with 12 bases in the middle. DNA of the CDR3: TGTGCCTGGAGTCAGGGGATCTTGGAGACCCAGTACTTC. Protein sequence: CAWSQGILETQYF.